Below, one T cell receptor beta chain is given with its context. Different DNA sequences within this sample yield the same CDR3. Using immunoSEQ multiplex PCR, the repertoire was profiled, and TCRdb retains in-frame clones only, with some absent. The sample has around 160,000 clones, 82% seen once; the top ten hold 13% to 15%. Germline V gene sequence: CDR1 MNHEY, CDR2 SVGAGI. This CDR3 comprises 15 residues. With V trimmed by 6 bases and J by 4 bases, 9 bases remained unmatched. The sample originates from a study of blood T cell repertoires in COVID-19. The rearrangement uses TRBV6-5 and TRBJ2-7, with 10 nucleotides matching TRBD1. The receptor was derived from a human donor with acute or convalescent COVID-19. The donor label of this sample is uncertain. The sample consisted of peripheral blood. The CDR3, as DNA: TGTGCCAGCAGCTCCCGGGACAGGGGTACTTACGAGCAGTACTTC. Protein: CASSSRDRGTYEQYF.